Listed below are T cell receptor beta chains from one sample, sequenced in a study of cytomegalovirus exposure and HLA in healthy donors. Some clones are missing from TCRdb's copy, which holds only in-frame ones; the method was immunoSEQ multiplex PCR. In the table there are around 110,000 clones, 8.5% to 10% of which are singletons. The source material was PBMCs. Source of these receptors: a man under 40 in good health and CMV-seronegative. Both conserved end residues are part of each CDR3. The order of the fields is D gene, clone size, V gene, CDR3 length, J gene, CDR3 protein, CDR3 DNA. The D gene is left open where the match is weak. Some rows have no size entry. The others give once, few or many, or a class for an expanded clone.

D gene: TRBD1; clone size: .; V gene: TRBV30; CDR3 length: 16; J gene: TRBJ1-4; CDR3 protein: CAWTVSRQGSGEKLFF; CDR3 DNA: TGTGCCTGGACGGTATCCAGACAGGGCTCTGGTGAAAAACTGTTTTTT
D gene: TRBD1; clone size: few; V gene: TRBV7-2; CDR3 length: 14; J gene: TRBJ2-7; CDR3 protein: CASSKRTGPDEQYF; CDR3 DNA: TGTGCCAGCAGCAAACGGACAGGGCCGGACGAGCAGTACTTC
D gene: .; clone size: few; V gene: TRBV6-6; CDR3 length: 16; J gene: TRBJ2-7; CDR3 protein: CASSSAERQGPYEQYF; CDR3 DNA: TGTGCCAGCAGTTCGGCGGAAAGGCAGGGGCCCTACGAGCAGTACTTC
D gene: TRBD1; clone size: .; V gene: TRBV11-2; CDR3 length: 15; J gene: TRBJ1-6; CDR3 protein: CASSITGEESSPLHF; CDR3 DNA: TGTGCCAGCAGCATAACAGGGGAAGAATCTTCACCCCTCCACTTT
D gene: TRBD1; clone size: .; V gene: TRBV29-1; CDR3 length: 16; J gene: TRBJ1-1; CDR3 protein: CSVWGGTGSRRTEAFF; CDR3 DNA: TGCAGCGTTTGGGGGGGGACAGGCTCCCGAAGAACTGAAGCTTTCTTT
D gene: TRBD1; clone size: .; V gene: TRBV7-7; CDR3 length: 13; J gene: TRBJ2-7; CDR3 protein: CASSSGQGDEQYF; CDR3 DNA: TGTGCTAGCAGCTCGGGACAGGGGGACGAGCAGTACTTC
D gene: .; clone size: .; V gene: TRBV30; CDR3 length: 13; J gene: TRBJ1-1; CDR3 protein: CAWSARVVTEAFF; CDR3 DNA: TGTGCCTGGAGTGCCAGGGTGGTAACTGAAGCTTTCTTT
D gene: .; clone size: few; V gene: TRBV19; CDR3 length: 16; J gene: TRBJ1-5; CDR3 protein: CASSIAGGTSGQPQHF; CDR3 DNA: TGTGCCAGTAGTATAGCGGGGGGCACTTCTGGCCAGCCCCAGCATTTT
D gene: .; clone size: .; V gene: TRBV23-1; CDR3 length: 18; J gene: TRBJ2-3; CDR3 protein: CASSQSVAQVCRSDTQYF; CDR3 DNA: TGCGCCAGCAGTCAATCTGTAGCACAAGTTTGTAGGTCAGATACGCAGTATTTT
D gene: .; clone size: few; V gene: TRBV7-2; CDR3 length: 14; J gene: TRBJ2-1; CDR3 protein: CASSPSVSYNEQFF; CDR3 DNA: TGTGCCAGCAGCCCTTCGGTCTCCTACAATGAGCAGTTCTTC
D gene: .; clone size: .; V gene: TRBV9; CDR3 length: 15; J gene: TRBJ2-2; CDR3 protein: CASSVRLEGTGELFF; CDR3 DNA: TGTGCCAGCAGCGTCCGACTAGAAGGCACCGGGGAGCTGTTTTTT
D gene: TRBD2; clone size: .; V gene: TRBV9; CDR3 length: 16; J gene: TRBJ2-1; CDR3 protein: CASSPQLATSYNEQFF; CDR3 DNA: TGTGCCAGCAGCCCTCAACTAGCGACCTCCTACAATGAGCAGTTCTTC
D gene: TRBD1; clone size: few; V gene: TRBV4-3; CDR3 length: 14; J gene: TRBJ2-7; CDR3 protein: CASSQRTGVYEQYF; CDR3 DNA: TGCGCCAGCAGCCAACGGACAGGGGTCTACGAGCAGTACTTC
D gene: TRBD1; clone size: .; V gene: TRBV4-1; CDR3 length: 16; J gene: TRBJ2-2; CDR3 protein: CASSQQGALTTGELFF; CDR3 DNA: TGCGCCAGCAGCCAACAGGGGGCTCTAACCACCGGGGAGCTGTTTTTT
D gene: .; clone size: few; V gene: TRBV7-2; CDR3 length: 15; J gene: TRBJ2-3; CDR3 protein: CASSLARGSTDTQYF; CDR3 DNA: TGTGCCAGCAGCTTAGCCCGGGGTAGCACAGATACGCAGTATTTT
D gene: TRBD2; clone size: .; V gene: TRBV7-9; CDR3 length: 18; J gene: TRBJ2-7; CDR3 protein: CASSLAGTSGVSSYEQYF; CDR3 DNA: TGTGCCAGCAGCTTAGCGGGGACTAGCGGGGTAAGCTCCTACGAGCAGTACTTC
D gene: .; clone size: few; V gene: TRBV7-8; CDR3 length: 16; J gene: TRBJ1-5; CDR3 protein: CASSFDQRGLNQPQHF; CDR3 DNA: TGTGCCAGCAGCTTCGACCAACGGGGACTCAATCAGCCCCAGCATTTT
D gene: TRBD1; clone size: .; V gene: TRBV30; CDR3 length: 13; J gene: TRBJ2-7; CDR3 protein: CAWKGQGAGEQYF; CDR3 DNA: TGTGCCTGGAAAGGACAGGGGGCCGGAGAGCAGTACTTC
D gene: .; clone size: .; V gene: TRBV6-5; CDR3 length: 14; J gene: TRBJ2-1; CDR3 protein: CASSYRSRYNEQFF; CDR3 DNA: TGTGCCAGCAGTTATCGGTCCCGCTACAATGAGCAGTTCTTC
D gene: TRBD1; clone size: few; V gene: TRBV30; CDR3 length: 16; J gene: TRBJ2-7; CDR3 protein: CAWSNNQGQGIWEQYF; CDR3 DNA: TGTGCCTGGAGCAATAACCAGGGACAGGGGATCTGGGAGCAGTACTTC
D gene: .; clone size: few; V gene: TRBV9; CDR3 length: 16; J gene: TRBJ1-1; CDR3 protein: CASSVSGEGYFTEAFF; CDR3 DNA: TGTGCCAGCAGCGTTAGTGGGGAGGGGTATTTCACTGAAGCTTTCTTT
D gene: TRBD2; clone size: few; V gene: TRBV30; CDR3 length: 15; J gene: TRBJ2-7; CDR3 protein: CAWSQRGLAGSEQYF; CDR3 DNA: TGTGCCTGGAGTCAACGGGGCCTAGCGGGAAGCGAGCAGTACTTC
D gene: .; clone size: few; V gene: TRBV7-2; CDR3 length: 12; J gene: TRBJ1-1; CDR3 protein: CASTPAGFEAFF; CDR3 DNA: TGTGCCAGCACCCCTGCGGGGTTTGAAGCTTTCTTT
D gene: .; clone size: .; V gene: TRBV6-5; CDR3 length: 14; J gene: TRBJ1-5; CDR3 protein: CASSDGLNNQPQHF; CDR3 DNA: TGTGCCAGCAGCGATGGACTCAACAATCAGCCCCAGCATTTT
D gene: TRBD1; clone size: .; V gene: TRBV19; CDR3 length: 14; J gene: TRBJ1-4; CDR3 protein: CASSQDRSNEKLFF; CDR3 DNA: TGTGCCAGTAGTCAGGACAGGTCTAATGAAAAACTGTTTTTT
D gene: .; clone size: few; V gene: TRBV7-6; CDR3 length: 15; J gene: TRBJ1-1; CDR3 protein: CASSSLPRGNTEAFF; CDR3 DNA: TGTGCCAGCAGCTCCCTACCACGGGGGAACACTGAAGCTTTCTTT
D gene: TRBD2; clone size: .; V gene: TRBV4-2; CDR3 length: 15; J gene: TRBJ2-1; CDR3 protein: CASSQVAGGPNEQFF; CDR3 DNA: TGTGCCAGCAGCCAAGTAGCGGGGGGGCCGAATGAGCAGTTCTTC
D gene: .; clone size: .; V gene: TRBV11-2; CDR3 length: 10; J gene: TRBJ2-3; CDR3 protein: CASSLDTQYF; CDR3 DNA: TGTGCCAGCAGCCTAGATACGCAGTATTTT
D gene: TRBD2; clone size: .; V gene: TRBV7-8; CDR3 length: 16; J gene: TRBJ2-1; CDR3 protein: CASSQRVAGPYNEQFF; CDR3 DNA: TGTGCCAGCAGCCAGAGGGTAGCGGGACCCTACAATGAGCAGTTCTTC
D gene: .; clone size: .; V gene: TRBV18; CDR3 length: 13; J gene: TRBJ1-1; CDR3 protein: CASSSDRNTEAFF; CDR3 DNA: TGTGCCAGCTCATCTGACAGGAACACTGAAGCTTTCTTT
D gene: TRBD2; clone size: few; V gene: TRBV28; CDR3 length: 17; J gene: TRBJ2-3; CDR3 protein: CASISTSENPSTDTQYF; CDR3 DNA: TGTGCCAGCATTTCAACTAGCGAAAACCCTAGCACAGATACGCAGTATTTT
D gene: TRBD1; clone size: .; V gene: TRBV9; CDR3 length: 19; J gene: TRBJ2-4; CDR3 protein: CASSPENRGWALAKNIQYF; CDR3 DNA: TGTGCCAGCAGCCCCGAGAACAGGGGATGGGCATTAGCCAAAAACATTCAGTACTTC
D gene: TRBD1; clone size: few; V gene: TRBV28; CDR3 length: 14; J gene: TRBJ1-4; CDR3 protein: CASRHDRGREKLFF; CDR3 DNA: TGTGCCAGCAGACATGACAGGGGGCGTGAAAAACTGTTTTTT
D gene: .; clone size: .; V gene: TRBV6-5; CDR3 length: 13; J gene: TRBJ2-7; CDR3 protein: CASSSNGLYEQYF; CDR3 DNA: TGTGCCAGCAGTTCGAATGGGCTATACGAGCAGTACTTC
D gene: .; clone size: .; V gene: TRBV27; CDR3 length: 16; J gene: TRBJ2-2; CDR3 protein: CASSLSVPRVPGELFF; CDR3 DNA: TGTGCCAGCAGTTTATCGGTACCCAGGGTCCCCGGGGAGCTGTTTTTT
D gene: .; clone size: few; V gene: TRBV13; CDR3 length: 13; J gene: TRBJ2-7; CDR3 protein: CASSIGSRNEQYF; CDR3 DNA: TGTGCCAGCAGCATCGGGAGTAGAAACGAGCAGTACTTC
D gene: .; clone size: .; V gene: TRBV28; CDR3 length: 13; J gene: TRBJ2-2; CDR3 protein: CASRTGNTGELFF; CDR3 DNA: TGTGCCAGCAGAACAGGGAACACCGGGGAGCTGTTTTTT
D gene: .; clone size: few; V gene: TRBV2; CDR3 length: 14; J gene: TRBJ2-3; CDR3 protein: CASKEDRGTDTQYF; CDR3 DNA: TGTGCCAGTAAGGAGGACCGGGGCACAGATACGCAGTATTTT
D gene: TRBD2; clone size: .; V gene: TRBV13; CDR3 length: 17; J gene: TRBJ2-2; CDR3 protein: CASSLFSGRGNTGELFF; CDR3 DNA: TGTGCCAGCAGCTTATTTAGCGGGAGAGGGAACACCGGGGAGCTGTTTTTT
D gene: .; clone size: few; V gene: TRBV18; CDR3 length: 15; J gene: TRBJ2-5; CDR3 protein: CASSPPAGLQETQYF; CDR3 DNA: TGTGCCAGCTCACCACCGGCAGGCCTTCAAGAGACCCAGTACTTC
D gene: .; clone size: few; V gene: TRBV10-2; CDR3 length: 16; J gene: TRBJ2-1; CDR3 protein: CATGDSGTPNGDEQFF; CDR3 DNA: TGCGCCACCGGAGACTCCGGGACACCTAATGGGGATGAGCAGTTCTTC
D gene: .; clone size: few; V gene: TRBV7-9; CDR3 length: 16; J gene: TRBJ2-2; CDR3 protein: CASSLDEAKNTGELFF; CDR3 DNA: TGTGCCAGCAGCTTAGACGAAGCCAAGAACACCGGGGAGCTGTTTTTT
D gene: .; clone size: .; V gene: TRBV4-3; CDR3 length: 16; J gene: TRBJ2-7; CDR3 protein: CASSQHLDGELYEQYF; CDR3 DNA: TGCGCCAGCAGCCAGCACCTGGACGGGGAACTCTACGAGCAGTACTTC
D gene: TRBD1; clone size: few; V gene: TRBV7-2; CDR3 length: 14; J gene: TRBJ1-2; CDR3 protein: CASSHGTGSYGYTF; CDR3 DNA: TGTGCCAGCAGCCACGGGACAGGTTCCTATGGCTACACCTTC
D gene: TRBD1; clone size: .; V gene: TRBV4-1; CDR3 length: 15; J gene: TRBJ2-7; CDR3 protein: CASSQGTGASYEQYF; CDR3 DNA: TGCGCCAGCAGCCAAGGGACAGGGGCTTCCTACGAGCAGTACTTC
D gene: TRBD1; clone size: few; V gene: TRBV4-3; CDR3 length: 18; J gene: TRBJ2-7; CDR3 protein: CASSQEYFGTGNSYEQYF; CDR3 DNA: TGCGCCAGCAGCCAAGAATATTTCGGGACAGGAAACTCCTACGAGCAGTACTTC